Each of the 8 T cell receptor beta chains below was sequenced from the same sample in a study of response to subunit inactivated influenza vaccine. MiXCR, applied by TCRdb to the RT-PCR reads, yields one record per CDR3 protein. The top ten clones hold around 10% of a sample with a few hundred thousand distinct CDR3 sequences, 11% to 15% of them seen once. Material: PBMCs from blood, obtained less than 13 days after vaccination. The receptor source for this set is a man in his fifties or sixties who received an inactivated influenza vaccine.

This clonotype was observed a handful of times. This chain's CDR3 is CASSLVAENTGELFF. The CDR3 DNA follows: TGCGCCAGCAGTCTTGTAGCGGAAAACACCGGGGAGCTGTTTTTT. V usage is TRBV4-1 and J usage is TRBJ2-2; TRBD2 is a possible D gene (6 bases). Deletions cut 6 bases from V and 2 bases from J, with 13 bases between. The CDR3 extends over 15 amino acids. Germline V lookup: CDR1 MGHRA, CDR2 YSYEKL.

This clonotype has only a few counts. The chain is built from TRBV7-9 and TRBJ1-1, with D possibly matching TRBD1 (5 bases). The V end was cut by 5 bases, the J end by 5 bases, with 12 bases between. CDR1 is SEHNR and CDR2 is FQNEAQ in the germline V gene (reference sequence). This CDR3 comprises 13 residues. DNA for the CDR3: TGTGCCAGCAGCCTCGACAGTGGAACTGAAGCTTTCTTT. It is translated as CASSLDSGTEAFF.

The chain joins TRBV2 to TRBJ2-7; D is unresolved. The V gene lost 7 bases and the J gene lost 0 bases, with 4 bases spanning the gap. This CDR3 region has 11 residues. Germline CDR1 reads SNHLY; CDR2 reads FYNNEI. In nucleotides, the CDR3 is TGTGCCAGCATACTCTCCTACGAGCAGTACTTC. The encoded protein is CASILSYEQYF.

This clonotype showed up many times. This rearrangement joins TRBV6-2 or TRBV6-3 to TRBJ2-2, with D perhaps being TRBD1 or TRBD2 (7 bases each). The CDR3 has 16 residues. Looked up from germline, CDR1 is MNHEY and CDR2 is SVGEGT. The V and J ends lost 6 bases and 1 base respectively, with 15 bases between them. CDR3 in amino acids: CASRRQGGQNTGELFF. In nucleotides, the CDR3 is TGTGCCAGCAGGCGCCAGGGGGGGCAGAACACCGGGGAGCTGTTTTTT.

The V call is TRBV7-2, the J call TRBJ2-5, with D possibly being TRBD2 (5 bases). Germline V gene lookup returns CDR1 SGHTA and CDR2 FQGNSA. The V end was cut by 3 bases, the J end by 10 bases, with 15 bases between. CDR3 length: 13 amino acids. The CDR3 coding sequence is TGTGCCAGCAGCTTCTCGTCAGGAGGTGGCCAGTACTTC. Translation gives CASSFSSGGGQYF.

V usage is TRBV6-5 and J usage is TRBJ2-7; no definite D call. The CDR3 consists of 16 residues. Deletions cut 0 bases from V and 2 bases from J, with 14 bases between. Per the germline V gene, CDR1 is MNHEY and CDR2 is SVGAGI. In DNA form, the CDR3 reads TGTGCCAGCAGTTACTCGTTTCGTCCTCGTACCTACGAGCAGTACTTC. Its protein product is CASSYSFRPRTYEQYF.

V is TRBV3-1 and J is TRBJ1-6; the D is unclear. Per the germline V gene, CDR1 is LGHDT and CDR2 is YNNKEL (reference sequence). The V end lost 4 bases, the J end lost 9 bases, and 10 bases lay between the germline ends. The CDR3 loop spans 13 amino acids. The CDR3: CASSPVVGSPLHF. CDR3 DNA: TGTGCCAGCAGCCCCGTAGTAGGTTCACCCCTCCACTTT.

The rearrangement links TRBV27 to TRBJ1-3; D is possibly TRBD1 (5 bases). CDR1 is MNHEY and CDR2 is SMNVEV in the germline V gene (reference sequence). The CDR3 spans 13 residues. V lost 7 bases and J lost 2, with 9 bases in between. CDR3 DNA sequence: TGTGCCAGCAAGACAGTTACTGGAAACACCATATATTTT. Its protein product is CASKTVTGNTIYF.